Described below is a single T cell receptor beta chain sequence and its context. Its antigen remains unknown. This entry is derived from a study of cytomegalovirus exposure and HLA in healthy donors. Primers: 60 Vbeta forward and 13 Jbeta reverse. Original data processing: Later work found 80 million to 85 million unique TCR beta chains, with some 11 million shared. Sequencing used immunoSEQ multiplex PCR; TCRdb keeps in-frame clones, though not all of them. The DNA was the basis for D and trimming; V, J and clone size are from that table. The sample carries 150,000 to 200,000 clones, roughly 87% recorded once. Study-wide points: Most TCR beta V segments were productive about 90% or about 30% of the time in an earlier analysis. Likely technical artifact: a cluster of highly shared sequence variants.

The TCR comes from a girl under 18 in good health and CMV-seropositive. Sequenced input: PBMCs.

The CDR3 loop reads CASSFRGLAGGTDTQYF. CDR3 nucleotides: TGTGCCAGCAGCTTCCGAGGACTAGCGGGAGGCACAGATACGCAGTATTTT. This rearrangement joins TRBV11-3 to TRBJ2-3; 13 bases map to TRBD2. V lost 3 bases, J lost 1 base, and 4 bases stayed unmatched. The CDR3 is 17 amino acids. Per the germline V gene, CDR1 is SGHNT and CDR2 is YENEEA.